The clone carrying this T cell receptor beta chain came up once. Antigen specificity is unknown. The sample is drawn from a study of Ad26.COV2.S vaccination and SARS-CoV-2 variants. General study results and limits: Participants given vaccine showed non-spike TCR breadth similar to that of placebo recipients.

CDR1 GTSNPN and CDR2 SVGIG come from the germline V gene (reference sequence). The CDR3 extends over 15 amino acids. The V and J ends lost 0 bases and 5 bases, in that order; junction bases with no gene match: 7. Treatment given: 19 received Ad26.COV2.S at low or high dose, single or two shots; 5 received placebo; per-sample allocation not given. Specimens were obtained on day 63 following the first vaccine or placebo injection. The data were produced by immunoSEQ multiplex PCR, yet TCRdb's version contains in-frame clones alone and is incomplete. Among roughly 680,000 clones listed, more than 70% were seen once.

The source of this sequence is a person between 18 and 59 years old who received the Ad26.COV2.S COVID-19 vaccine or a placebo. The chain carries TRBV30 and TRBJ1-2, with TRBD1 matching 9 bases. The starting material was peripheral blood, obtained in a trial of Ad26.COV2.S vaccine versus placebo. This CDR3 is CAWSVPDRGRYGYTF. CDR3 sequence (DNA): TGTGCCTGGAGTGTACCCGACAGGGGGAGATATGGCTACACCTTC.